Each of the 2 T cell receptor beta chains below was sequenced from the same sample in a study of cytomegalovirus exposure and HLA in healthy donors. The PCR had 60 Vbeta and 13 Jbeta primers. Repertoires were generated with immunoSEQ multiplex PCR, while TCRdb's copy carries only in-frame clones and drops some. The sample shows about 160,000 clones, 75% of them seen only once. The source material was PBMCs. The receptors derive from a male donor in good health and CMV-seronegative.

V is TRBV15 and J is TRBJ2-7; D not certain. Between the trimmed V and J ends, which lost 3 bases and 2 bases, there was a span of 8 bases. The germline CDR1 and CDR2 sequences are LNHNV and YYDKDF (reference sequence). The length of the CDR3 is 13 residues. CDR3 in amino acids: CATSSSPPYEQYF. Written as DNA, the CDR3 is TGTGCCACCAGCAGCAGTCCCCCCTACGAGCAGTACTTC.

This clone turned up a few times. V gene TRBV28 combines with J gene TRBJ2-7, with 9 positions matching TRBD1. This CDR3 region has 13 residues. The germline CDR1 and CDR2 sequences are MDHEN and SYDVKM. J lost 5 bases, V lost 6 bases, and 5 bases had no gene match. The CDR3 spells CASRRDRVNEQYF. DNA for the CDR3: TGTGCCAGCAGACGGGACAGGGTAAACGAGCAGTACTTC. Drawing the rest from reference TRBV28 and TRBJ2-7, the complete variable domain is DVKVTQSSRYLVKRTGEKVFLECVQDMDHENMFWYRQDPGLGLRLIYFSYDVKMKEKGDIPEGYSVSREKKERFSLILESASTNQTSMYLCASRRDRVNEQYFGPGTRLTVT.